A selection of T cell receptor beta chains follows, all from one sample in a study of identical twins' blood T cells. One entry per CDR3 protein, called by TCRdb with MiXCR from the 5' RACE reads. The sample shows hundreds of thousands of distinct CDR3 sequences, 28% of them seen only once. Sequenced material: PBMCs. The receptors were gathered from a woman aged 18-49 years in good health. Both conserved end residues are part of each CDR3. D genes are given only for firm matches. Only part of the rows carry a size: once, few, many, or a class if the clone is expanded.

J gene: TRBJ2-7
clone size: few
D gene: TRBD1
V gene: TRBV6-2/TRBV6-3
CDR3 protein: CASRSSRDRVDEQYF
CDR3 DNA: TGTGCCAGCAGATCTTCACGGGACAGGGTCGACGAGCAGTACTTC

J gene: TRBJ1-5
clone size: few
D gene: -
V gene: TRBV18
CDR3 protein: CASSPLDGSNQPQHF
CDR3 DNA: TGTGCCAGCTCACCCCTCGACGGGAGCAATCAGCCCCAGCATTTT

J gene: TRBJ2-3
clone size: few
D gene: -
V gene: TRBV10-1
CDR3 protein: CASSRRASSTDTQYF
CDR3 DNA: TGCGCCAGCAGTCGACGGGCCTCTAGCACAGATACGCAGTATTTT

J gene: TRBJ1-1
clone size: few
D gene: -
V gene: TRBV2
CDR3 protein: CASTMGGAMNTEAFF
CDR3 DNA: TGTGCCAGTACCATGGGGGGGGCGATGAACACTGAAGCTTTCTTT

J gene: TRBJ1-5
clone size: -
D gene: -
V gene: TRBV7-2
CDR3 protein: CASSLTSTQPQPQHF
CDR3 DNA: TGTGCCAGCAGCTTAACCTCGACGCAGCCACAGCCCCAGCATTTT

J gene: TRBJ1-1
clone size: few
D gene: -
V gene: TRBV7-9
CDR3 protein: CASKTAAATEAFF
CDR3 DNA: TGTGCCAGCAAGACGGCCGCTGCCACTGAAGCTTTCTTT

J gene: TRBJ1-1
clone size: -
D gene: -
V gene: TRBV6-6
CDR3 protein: CASSSFRSGNTEAFF
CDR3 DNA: TGTGCCAGCAGTTCCTTTAGGTCGGGGAACACTGAAGCTTTCTTT

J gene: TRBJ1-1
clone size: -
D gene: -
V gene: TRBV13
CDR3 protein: CASSPVDRRNTEAFF
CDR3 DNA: TGTGCCAGCAGCCCCGTTGACAGGAGGAACACTGAAGCTTTCTTT

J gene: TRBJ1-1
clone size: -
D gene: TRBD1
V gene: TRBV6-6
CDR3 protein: CASSYATGGETEAFF
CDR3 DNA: TGTGCCAGCAGTTACGCGACAGGGGGGGAGACTGAAGCTTTCTTT

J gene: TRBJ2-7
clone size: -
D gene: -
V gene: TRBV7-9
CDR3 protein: CASSSGVLEQYF
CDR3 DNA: TGTGCCAGCAGCTCGGGGGTATTGGAGCAGTACTTC

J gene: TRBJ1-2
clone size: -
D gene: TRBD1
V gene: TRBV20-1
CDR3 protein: CSAMDRGSDGYTF
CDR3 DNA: TGCAGTGCTATGGACAGGGGATCCGATGGCTACACCTTC

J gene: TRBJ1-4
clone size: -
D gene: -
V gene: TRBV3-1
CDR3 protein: CASSPTVLNEKLFF
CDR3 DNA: TGTGCCAGCAGCCCGACAGTTCTTAATGAAAAACTGTTTTTT

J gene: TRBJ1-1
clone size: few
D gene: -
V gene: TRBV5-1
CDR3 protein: CASSLGLANTEAFF
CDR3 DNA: TGCGCCAGCAGCTTGGGACTTGCGAACACTGAAGCTTTCTTT

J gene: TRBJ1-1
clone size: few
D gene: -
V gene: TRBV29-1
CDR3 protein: CSARSVLNTEAFF
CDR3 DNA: TGCAGCGCCCGATCGGTACTGAACACTGAAGCTTTCTTT